This T cell receptor (beta chain) was sequenced in a study of blood T cell repertoires in COVID-19. Looking at the study overall: Acute and convalescent COVID-19 samples came from the United States, Italy and Spain. T cells, B-cell-depleted T cells, or PBMCs provided the cDNA or gDNA that served as material.

Germline assignment: CDR1 MNHEY and CDR2 SVGAGI. This CDR3 is built from 16 residues. V lost 0 bases to trimming and J lost 4 bases; unmatched junction nucleotides: 8. Per the original methods: Estimated nucleated cell counts came from reference gene primer amplification. Measured with immunoSEQ multiplex PCR; TCRdb has only the in-frame clones, and not every one. V and J calls and clone size are as listed in that table; D and trimming were resolved from the DNA. This sample has about 78,000 clones, with roughly 88% found just once. The sequence derives from a woman in her forties or fifties in a cohort sampled during active COVID-19. The rearrangement links TRBV6-5 to TRBJ2-7; the match to TRBD2 covers 8 bases. The sequenced sample was peripheral blood. The CDR3 sequence is CASSYSNPAGDYEQYF. The CDR3 nucleotides are TGTGCCAGCAGTTACTCGAACCCAGCGGGGGATTACGAGCAGTACTTC.